The 2 T cell receptor beta chains reported below all come from one sample, sequenced in a study of blood T cell repertoires in COVID-19. The protocol was immunoSEQ multiplex PCR, while the TCRdb copy is restricted to in-frame clones and leaves out a portion. The table has a few hundred thousand clones, roughly 88% seen once; the top ten hold around 1.5%. The sequenced material came from peripheral blood. These receptors all come from a woman aged 45-60 years with acute or convalescent COVID-19.

The genes are TRBV25-1 and TRBJ2-7, with a tentative D call TRBD2 (5 bases). The CDR3 runs to 16 residues. Trimming shortened V by 5 bases and J by 0 bases, and 17 bases separated the two germline ends. The germline gives CDR1 MGHDK, CDR2 SYGVNS. The CDR3 spells CASSTPSAVISYEQYF. CDR3 in DNA: TGTGCCAGCAGTACACCGTCAGCGGTGATCTCCTACGAGCAGTACTTC.

This chain connects TRBV5-1 to TRBJ2-5; D not resolved. Trimming left V 1 base short and J 6 bases short, with 10 bases between. CDR3 length: 13 amino acids. Germline V gene lookup returns CDR1 SGHRS and CDR2 YFSETQ. CDR3 in amino acids: CASSLTGGKTQYF. The CDR3 nucleotides are TGCGCCAGCAGCTTGACGGGTGGAAAGACCCAGTACTTC.